This T cell receptor beta chain was obtained from a study of PD-L1 blockade in urothelial cancer. What went into each PCR as a spike was synthetic TCR analog templates. Here immunoSEQ multiplex PCR was the method, and the copy in TCRdb shows in-frame clones only, minus some. The sample lists tens of thousands of clones, 82% seen once, with more than 3% in the top ten. Germline lookup yields CDR1 SGHAT and CDR2 FQNNGV. The CDR3 spans 15 residues. The junction had 5 bases not matched to a gene; V was cut back by 1 base and J by 7 bases. The TCR originated in a man in his 70s with urothelial cancer. The specimen comprised PBMCs, sampled around atezolizumab (anti-PD-L1) treatment. The gene calls are TRBV11-2 and TRBJ1-4, with 8 bases matching TRBD1. The CDR3 coding sequence is TGTGCCAGCAGCTTAGCTCGACAGGGGAGTGAAAAACTGTTTTTT. Translation: CASSLARQGSEKLFF.